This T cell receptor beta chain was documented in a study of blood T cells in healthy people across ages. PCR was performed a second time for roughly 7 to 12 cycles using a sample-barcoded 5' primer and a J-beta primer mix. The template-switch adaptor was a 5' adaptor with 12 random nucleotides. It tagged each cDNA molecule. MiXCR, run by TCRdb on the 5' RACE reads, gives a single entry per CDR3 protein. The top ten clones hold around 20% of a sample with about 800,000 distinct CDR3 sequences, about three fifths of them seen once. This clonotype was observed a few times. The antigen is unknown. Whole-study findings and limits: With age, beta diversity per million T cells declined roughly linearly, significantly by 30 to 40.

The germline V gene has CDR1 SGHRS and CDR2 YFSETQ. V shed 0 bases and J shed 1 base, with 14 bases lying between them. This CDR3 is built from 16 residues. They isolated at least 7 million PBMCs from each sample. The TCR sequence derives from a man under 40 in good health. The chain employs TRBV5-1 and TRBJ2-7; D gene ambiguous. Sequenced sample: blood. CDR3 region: CASSLALPALSYEQYF. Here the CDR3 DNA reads TGCGCCAGCAGCTTGGCCCTTCCGGCTCTTTCCTACGAGCAGTACTTC.